This T cell receptor (beta chain) was identified in a study of T cells in Graves' hyperthyroidism and ophthalmopathy. It was RNA transcripts that yielded the amplified TCR beta CDR3 regions. Carried out on the TCR CDR3, a first-round RT-PCR used the HTBI primer set. TCRdb ran MiXCR on the multiplex PCR reads and lists one entry per CDR3 protein. The sample includes approximately 400,000 distinct CDR3 sequences, around 14% of them seen just once. This clonotype showed up just a few times. The antigen is not known. Its ends do not fully match the called genes, so a read error is possible. The CDR3 loop spans 14 amino acids. CDR1 and CDR2 from the germline V gene are SQVTM and ANQGSEA. Study-wide points: Most expanded thyroid clonotypes above 0.001 also appeared in blood.

Out of roughly 10 ml of fresh peripheral blood came the PBMCs. The chain joins TRBV29-1 to TRBJ2-5, with a tentative D call TRBD2 (6 bases). Sequenced material: blood. This receptor was taken from a woman under 30 with Graves' hyperthyroidism. The CDR3 bases are TGCAGCGTTGAAGATTTCGAACTAGCAGAGACCCGGTACTTC. Residues: CSVEDFELAETRYF.